This T cell receptor (beta chain) stems from a study of OX40 agonist ivuxolimab in advanced cancers. CDR3 length: 12 residues. Per germline, CDR1 MNHEY and CDR2 SVGAGI. Trimming shortened V by 5 bases and J by 8 bases, and 12 bases separated the two germline ends. The method was immunoSEQ multiplex PCR; TCRdb's version includes in-frame clones alone and lacks a portion of them. Of tens of thousands of clones in the sample, approximately 80% were seen once. The clonotype comes from an adult with an advanced solid tumor such as melanoma, head and neck, liver or kidney cancer. J is TRBJ1-2 and V is TRBV6-5, with unresolved D. Sequenced here: CD4+ or CD8+ T cells sorted from blood, sampled in a trial of the OX40 agonist ivuxolimab. The CDR3 region is CASSRGSEGYTF. CDR3 nucleotides: TGTGCCAGCAGTCGAGGGTCGGAGGGCTACACCTTC.